This section outlines one T cell receptor (beta chain) sequence together with its context. The antigen is undetermined. This beta chain appears as a stray read in a library generated for alpha chains; its size is not informative. This record comes from a study of spatial heterogeneity in lung cancer. Whole-study context: Detected beta-chain sequences consistently exceeded alpha-chain sequences. As counted in raw reads, each unique TCR and UMI combination appeared more than ten times on average.

TCRdb passed the 5' RACE reads through MiXCR, listing each CDR3 protein once. The sample lists about 420 distinct CDR3 sequences; about a third were seen once. Findings of the study overall: Tracking of tumor mutation counts was seen in expanded intratumoral alpha and beta TCR counts.

The CDR3 consists of 15 residues. After removal of 5 bases from V and 1 base from J, the junction contained 4 bases not matched to a gene. As for time point: sample taken at primary tumor resection. Unsorted samples of tumor, nontumor lung or frozen PBMC had their whole RNA sequenced. This specimen consisted of lung tumor tissue, obtained at surgery. This clonotype was obtained from a male donor with early-stage non-small cell lung cancer. This chain links TRBV12-3 or TRBV12-4 with TRBJ2-2; 7 bases map to TRBD1. Here the CDR3 reads CASSRTGQNTGELFF. CDR3 sequence (DNA): TGTGCCAGCAGTCGGACAGGACAGAACACCGGGGAGCTGTTTTTT.